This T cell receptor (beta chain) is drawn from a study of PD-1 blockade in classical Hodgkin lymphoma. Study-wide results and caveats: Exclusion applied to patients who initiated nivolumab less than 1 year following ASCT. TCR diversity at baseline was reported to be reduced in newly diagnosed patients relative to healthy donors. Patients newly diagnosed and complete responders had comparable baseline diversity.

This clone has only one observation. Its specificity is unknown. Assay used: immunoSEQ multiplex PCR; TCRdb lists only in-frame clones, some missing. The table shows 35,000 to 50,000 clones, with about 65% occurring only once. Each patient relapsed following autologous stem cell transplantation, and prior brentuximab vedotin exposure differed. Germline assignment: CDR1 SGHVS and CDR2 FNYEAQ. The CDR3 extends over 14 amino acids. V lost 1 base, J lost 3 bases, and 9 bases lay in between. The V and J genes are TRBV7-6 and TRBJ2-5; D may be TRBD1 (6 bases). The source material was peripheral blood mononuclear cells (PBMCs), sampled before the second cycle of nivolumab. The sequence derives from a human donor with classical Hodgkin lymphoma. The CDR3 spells CASSLEQGEETQYF. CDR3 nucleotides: TGTGCCAGCAGCTTAGAACAGGGCGAAGAGACCCAGTACTTC.